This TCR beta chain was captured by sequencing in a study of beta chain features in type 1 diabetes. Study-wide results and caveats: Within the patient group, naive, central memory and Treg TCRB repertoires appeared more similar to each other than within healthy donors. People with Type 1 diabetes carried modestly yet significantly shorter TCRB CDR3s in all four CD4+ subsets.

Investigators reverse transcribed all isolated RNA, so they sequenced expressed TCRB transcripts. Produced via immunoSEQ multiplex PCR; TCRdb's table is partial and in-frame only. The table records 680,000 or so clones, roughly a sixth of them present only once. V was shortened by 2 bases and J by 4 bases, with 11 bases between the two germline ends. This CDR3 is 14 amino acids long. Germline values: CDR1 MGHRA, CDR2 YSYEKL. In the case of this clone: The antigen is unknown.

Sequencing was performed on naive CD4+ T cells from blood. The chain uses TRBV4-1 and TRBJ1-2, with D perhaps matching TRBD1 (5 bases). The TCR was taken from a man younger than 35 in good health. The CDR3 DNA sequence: TGCGCCAGCAGCCAACCAGGGATGAGCTATGGCTACACCTTC. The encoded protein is CASSQPGMSYGYTF.